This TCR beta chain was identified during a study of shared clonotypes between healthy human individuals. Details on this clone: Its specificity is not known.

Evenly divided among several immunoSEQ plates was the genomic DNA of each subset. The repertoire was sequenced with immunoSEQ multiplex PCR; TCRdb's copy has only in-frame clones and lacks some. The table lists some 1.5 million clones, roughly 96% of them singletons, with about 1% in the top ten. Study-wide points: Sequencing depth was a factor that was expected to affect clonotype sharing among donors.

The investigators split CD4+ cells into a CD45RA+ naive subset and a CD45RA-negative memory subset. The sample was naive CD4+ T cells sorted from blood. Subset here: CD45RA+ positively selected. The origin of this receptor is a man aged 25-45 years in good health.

In nucleotides, the CDR3 is TGCGCCAGCAGTCTTCTGACAGGGTACTCTGGAAACACCATATATTTT. Translation: CASSLLTGYSGNTIYF. The chain links TRBV23-1 to TRBJ1-3; the match to TRBD1 covers 7 bases. TRBV23-1 is an ORF for which the function is uncertain. The CDR3 contains 16 residues. Trimming removed 4 bases from V and 0 bases from J; junction bases left unmatched: 6.